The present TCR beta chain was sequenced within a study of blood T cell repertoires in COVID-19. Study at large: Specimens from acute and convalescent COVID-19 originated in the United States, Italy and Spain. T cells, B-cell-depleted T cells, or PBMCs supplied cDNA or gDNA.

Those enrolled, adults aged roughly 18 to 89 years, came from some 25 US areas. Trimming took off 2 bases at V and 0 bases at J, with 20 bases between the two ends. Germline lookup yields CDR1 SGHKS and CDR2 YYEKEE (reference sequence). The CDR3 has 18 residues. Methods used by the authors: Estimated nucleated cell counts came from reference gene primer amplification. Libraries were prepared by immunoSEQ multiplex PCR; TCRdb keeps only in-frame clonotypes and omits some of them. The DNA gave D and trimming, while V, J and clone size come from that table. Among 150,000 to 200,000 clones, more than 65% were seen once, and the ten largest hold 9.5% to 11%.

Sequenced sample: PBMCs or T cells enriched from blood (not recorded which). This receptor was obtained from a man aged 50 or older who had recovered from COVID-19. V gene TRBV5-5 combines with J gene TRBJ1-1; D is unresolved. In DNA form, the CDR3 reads TGTGCCAGCAGCTTTCCTCCCCCAACAGATGCCATGAACACTGAAGCTTTCTTT. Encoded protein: CASSFPPPTDAMNTEAFF.